Included here is one TCR beta chain sequence, with context. The antigen is not known. These data are taken from a study of cytomegalovirus exposure and HLA in healthy donors. Findings and caveats of the study: It is likely that the observed cluster of highly shared sequence variants was a sequencing artifact. Altogether, 160 or so TCR beta chains were recorded as cytomegalovirus-associated. According to a later analysis, most TCR beta chains associated with CMV appeared HLA-restricted. Across HLA loci, a later analysis found differing TCR association rates, with DRB1 most and HLA-C fewest.

PCR involved 60 Vbeta and 13 Jbeta primers. The assay was immunoSEQ multiplex PCR, and TCRdb's table has in-frame clones only and misses some. The sample consists of 160,000 or so clones, roughly 80% of them appearing once. The junction had 8 bases not matched to a gene; V was cut back by 1 base and J by 6 bases. Germline V gene lookup returns CDR1 SGHTA and CDR2 FQGNSA. The CDR3 is made up of 16 amino acids. The specimen sequenced was PBMCs. The sequence derives from a man in his forties or fifties in good health and CMV-seropositive. This chain connects TRBV7-2 to TRBJ2-1; 8 bases agree with TRBD1. The CDR3 region is CASSLGTGWFLNEQFF. Here the CDR3 DNA reads TGTGCCAGCAGCTTAGGGACAGGGTGGTTTCTCAATGAGCAGTTCTTC.